The present entry profiles one T cell receptor (beta chain) with its context. Looked up from germline, CDR1 is SQVTM and CDR2 is ANQGSEA. CDR3 length: 13 amino acids. Trimming removed 3 bases at V and 2 bases at J, with 9 bases between. This entry belongs to a study of T cell repertoires in cytomegalovirus infection. TCRdb used MiXCR to reprocess the reads, holding one entry per CDR3 protein. The sample shows under 800,000 distinct CDR3 sequences, 20% to 25% of them seen only once. This receptor was identified in a human donor in good health (CMV status not recorded). Some clones in this sample may be carry-over from other donors' samples. Sequencing used CD8+ T cells from PBMCs. The genes are TRBV29-1 and TRBJ2-3; D gene unclear. This chain's CDR3 is CSVESQNTDTQYF. DNA of the CDR3: TGCAGCGTTGAGAGCCAAAACACAGATACGCAGTATTTT.